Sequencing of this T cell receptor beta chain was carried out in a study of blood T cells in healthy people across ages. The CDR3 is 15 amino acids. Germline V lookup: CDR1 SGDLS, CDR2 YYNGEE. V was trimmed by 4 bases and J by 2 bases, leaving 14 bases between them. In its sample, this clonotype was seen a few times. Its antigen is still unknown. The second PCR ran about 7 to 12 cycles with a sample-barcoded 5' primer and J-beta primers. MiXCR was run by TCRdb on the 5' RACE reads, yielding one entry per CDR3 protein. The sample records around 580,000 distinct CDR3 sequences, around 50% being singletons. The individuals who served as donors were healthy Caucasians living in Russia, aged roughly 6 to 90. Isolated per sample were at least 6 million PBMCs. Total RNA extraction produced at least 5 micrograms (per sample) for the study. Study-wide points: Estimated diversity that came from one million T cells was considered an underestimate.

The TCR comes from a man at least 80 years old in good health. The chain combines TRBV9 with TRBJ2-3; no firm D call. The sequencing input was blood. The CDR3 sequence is CASSPYPGSTDTQYF. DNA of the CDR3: TGTGCCAGCAGCCCCTATCCGGGCTCCACAGATACGCAGTATTTT.